This TCR beta chain was sequenced for a study of control samples from healthy donors and cancer patients. Libraries were prepared by immunoSEQ multiplex PCR; TCRdb keeps only in-frame clonotypes and omits some of them. The sample lists 160,000 or so clones, over 90% occurring once. This clone has a handful of counts. V lost 2 bases, J lost 4 bases, and 10 bases stayed unmatched. The CDR3 loop spans 16 amino acids. The germline CDR1 and CDR2 sequences are LGHDT and YNNKEL (reference sequence). The V call is TRBV3-1 (or the pseudogene TRBV3-2), the J call TRBJ1-1; 7 bases line up with TRBD1. This TCR derives from a man over 45 in good health. The material sequenced was blood. CDR3 region: CASSQTGTALGTEAFF. The DNA for the CDR3 is TGTGCCAGCAGCCAAACCGGGACAGCCCTAGGCACTGAAGCTTTCTTT.